What follows is one T cell receptor (beta chain) and its context. V was cut by 2 bases and J by 6 bases, with 20 bases left in between. CDR1 is SQVTM, CDR2 ANQGSEA, per germline. CDR3 length equals 15 residues. Bulk CD8+ and CD4+ cells came from magnetic negative isolation; CD8+ TEMRA by FACS. The data were taken from a study of CD8 T cells in Susac syndrome. Study in general: At the time their blood was drawn, patients with Susac syndrome were either therapy-naive, on corticosteroids (with some of them also receiving intravenous immunoglobulin), or on intravenous immunoglobulin alone.

The authors reverse transcribed roughly 0.5 to 1 ug RNA with random hexamers. Amplification of TCR beta CDR3 spanned 54 Vbeta and 13 Jbeta via immunoSEQ multiplex PCR. One entry per CDR3 protein, called by TCRdb with MiXCR from the immunoSEQ multiplex PCR reads. The sample has under 70,000 distinct CDR3 sequences; approximately 95% are singletons. The specimen sequenced was CD8+ T cells from PBMCs. The sequence came from a human donor with Susac syndrome. V gene TRBV29-1 combines with J gene TRBJ2-7, with D perhaps matching TRBD1 (5 bases). The CDR3 loop is CSVEYVGIGASEQYF. The CDR3 DNA reads TGCAGCGTTGAATATGTGGGCATTGGGGCCAGCGAGCAGTACTTC.